The subject of this entry is one T cell receptor (beta chain). This sample was taken from a study of ipilimumab plus nivolumab after autologous stem cell transplantation. The table came from immunoSEQ multiplex PCR; TCRdb's copy has only in-frame clones and leaves some out. The sample consists of approximately 17,000 clones, around 68% of them appearing once. V lost 3 bases to trimming and J lost 5 bases, with 9 bases between them. In germline, CDR1 is SGDLS, CDR2 YYNGEE. This CDR3 is 13 amino acids long. This sequence joins TRBV9 and TRBJ2-4; no firm D call. The TCR sequence derives from a male donor with diffuse large B-cell lymphoma. The input for sequencing was PBMCs, taken in a trial of ipilimumab plus nivolumab as post-transplant consolidation. The CDR3 nucleotides read TGTGCCAGCAGCGCAAATGGAGAAAACATTCAGTACTTC. It is translated as CASSANGENIQYF.